The T cell receptor (beta chain) described here comes from a study of blood T cell repertoires in COVID-19 (TCRdb year 2020). At the level of the whole study: Collaborator samples came from the United States, Italy and Spain and covered acute and convalescent phases of COVID-19. A de-identified subject ID, COVID-19 status, age in years and sex were almost always included in the sample metadata. Where available, HLA class I and class II types were taken from metadata supplied by the sample provider and were not determined by assay-based typing. The material from the prospective study consisted of cDNA or gDNA derived from T cells, B-cell-depleted T cells, or PBMCs. The repertoires were made available in a free public database intended to serve as a resource for research on the immune response to SARS-CoV-2. The dataset comprised deeply sampled blood TCRbeta repertoires from subjects exposed to, actively infected with, or recovered from COVID-19. Samples were obtained from the ongoing ImmuneRACE study (first 160 participants) and from 1,254 subjects provided by 6 global collaborators. What the authors observed across the whole study: How much clinical and demographic metadata was included differed by source and by participant, and the metadata was provided uncurated.

Each collaborating institution followed its own protocols to collect whole blood in K2EDTA tubes. Collaborator samples were shipped for TCRbeta analysis as frozen whole blood, isolated PBMCs, or DNA extracted from either sample type. This clone was seen just once. Its binding antigen is unknown. Base qualities were left out, and no much larger clone turns up one base away. TCRbeta CDR3 regions were amplified from genomic DNA using the immunoSEQ Assay, a bias-controlled multiplex PCR. As for the authors' bioinformatics: Nucleated cell counts per sample were estimated from amplification of reference gene primers within the assay. To quantify the absolute abundance of each unique TCRbeta CDR3 rearrangement, sequence reads were collapsed and filtered. For each sample, productive Simpson clonality was calculated as the square root of Simpson's diversity index across productive rearrangements. TCRdb retrieved this table from immuneACCESS and kept in-frame rearrangements only. Not all clones are present; in checked studies, unresolved V genes account for under half, and no reason is known for the remainder. V and J calls and clone size are given by that table; D and trimming were obtained from the DNA. For this sample the table gives a few hundred thousand clones, of which 75% to 90% were detected only once. 0.75% to 0.9% of the sample is taken by the ten largest.

Sequencing used peripheral blood. The TCR comes from a man aged 25-45 years with acute or convalescent COVID-19.

In nucleotides, the sequence is TGCGCCAGCAGCTTCTTTCCCGGTACGAGCGGGAGTTCGTACGAGCAGTACTTC. Translated, this gives CASSFFPGTSGSSYEQYF. The chain couples TRBV5-1 to TRBJ2-7; TRBD2 fits 8 bases in the junction. The junction shows trimming of 2 bases on V and 4 bases on J, and the gene matches do not reach 17 bases of it. Reading the germline V gene gives CDR1 SGHRS and CDR2 YFSETQ. The CDR3 has 18 amino acids, counting the end cysteine and phenylalanine. Just CDR3 DNA is preserved here, 54 bases in frame from base 1.